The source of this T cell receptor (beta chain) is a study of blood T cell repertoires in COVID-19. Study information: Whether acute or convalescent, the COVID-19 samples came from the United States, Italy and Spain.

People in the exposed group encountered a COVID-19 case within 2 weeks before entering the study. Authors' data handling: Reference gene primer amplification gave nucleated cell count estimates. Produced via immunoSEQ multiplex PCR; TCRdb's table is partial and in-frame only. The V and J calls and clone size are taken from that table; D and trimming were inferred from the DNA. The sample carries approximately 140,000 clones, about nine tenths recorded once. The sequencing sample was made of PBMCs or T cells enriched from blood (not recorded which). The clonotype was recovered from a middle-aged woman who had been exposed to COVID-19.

CDR3 in DNA: TGTGCCAGTAATCCCCTAGACGAGCAGTACTTC. Its translation: CASNPLDEQYF. This chain joins TRBV7-9 and TRBJ2-7; D gene ambiguous. The CDR3 spans 11 residues. The V and J ends lost 9 bases and 5 bases respectively, with 11 bases between them. From germline, CDR1 is SEHNR and CDR2 FQNEAQ (reference sequence).